These T cell receptor beta chains were read from a single sample in a study of blood T cell repertoires in COVID-19. TCRdb's copy holds only in-frame clones and misses some; the assay was immunoSEQ multiplex PCR. The sample records fewer than 450,000 clones, around nine tenths being singletons. Material for sequencing was peripheral blood. The receptors derive from a woman in her 70s with COVID-19, enrolled during active disease. Each CDR3 is given with its conserved first and last residue. A D gene is named only where the DNA matches it firmly. The size of a clone is reported for some rows only, either as once, few or many, or as a class for expanded clones.

clone size	D gene	J gene	V gene	CDR3 protein	CDR3 DNA
NA	TRBD1	TRBJ1-2	TRBV6-5	CASKMGQNYGYTF	TGTGCCAGCAAGATGGGACAGAACTATGGCTACACCTTC
NA	NA	TRBJ1-1	TRBV10-3	CAISGLAAEAFF	TGTGCCATCAGCGGTCTGGCGGCTGAAGCTTTCTTT
NA	NA	TRBJ2-1	TRBV7-9	CASSFVGAYNEQFF	TGTGCCAGCAGCTTCGTCGGGGCCTACAATGAGCAGTTCTTC
few	NA	TRBJ1-2	TRBV7-9	CASSFTWTPNYGYTF	TGTGCCAGCAGCTTCACCTGGACACCTAACTATGGCTACACCTTC
NA	TRBD1	TRBJ2-1	TRBV11-3	CASSLVGQGWNEQFF	TGTGCCAGCAGCTTAGTGGGACAGGGATGGAATGAGCAGTTCTTC
NA	NA	TRBJ2-3	TRBV24-1	CATSAHTDTQYF	TGTGCCACCAGTGCCCACACAGATACGCAGTATTTT
NA	NA	TRBJ1-4	TRBV28	CASSLFQGGLNEKLFF	TGTGCCAGCAGTTTATTCCAGGGCGGATTGAATGAAAAACTGTTTTTT
NA	TRBD1	TRBJ2-3	TRBV18	CASSPSPGQGLYADTQYF	TGTGCCAGCTCACCCAGTCCGGGACAGGGGTTGTATGCAGATACGCAGTATTTT
once	NA	TRBJ2-2	TRBV27	CASSFERTGELFF	TGTGCCAGCAGTTTTGAGCGCACCGGGGAGCTGTTTTTT
NA	NA	TRBJ1-3	TRBV28	CASRTTALSGNTIYF	TGTGCCAGCAGAACTACTGCTCTCTCTGGAAACACCATATATTTT
NA	NA	TRBJ2-3	TRBV5-1	CASSSGGRGTDTQYF	TGCGCCAGCAGCTCAGGGGGGCGAGGCACAGATACGCAGTATTTT
NA	NA	TRBJ1-6	TRBV29-1	CSVEPSWGDLHF	TGCAGCGTTGAACCAAGTTGGGGGGACCTCCACTTT
NA	NA	TRBJ1-2	TRBV7-8	CASSSPEGYTF	TGTGCCAGCAGCTCCCCGGAGGGCTACACCTTC
once	NA	TRBJ1-1	TRBV11-2	CASSLDITAEAFF	TGTGCCAGCAGCTTAGATATCACGGCTGAAGCTTTCTTT
NA	NA	TRBJ1-2	TRBV7-8	CASSPVRVSDGYTF	TGTGCCAGCAGCCCGGTCAGGGTTAGTGATGGCTACACCTTC
NA	NA	TRBJ1-2	TRBV3-1/TRBV3-2	CASSQVEVVTF	TGTGCCAGCAGCCAAGTCGAGGTAGTCACCTTC
NA	NA	TRBJ1-1	TRBV6-5	CASRPASGVYSEAFF	TGTGCCAGCAGACCAGCATCAGGGGTATATTCTGAAGCTTTCTTT
NA	NA	TRBJ1-5	TRBV3-1/TRBV3-2	CASSFGGGQPQHF	TGTGCCAGCAGCTTCGGGGGGGGTCAGCCCCAGCATTTT
NA	TRBD1	TRBJ1-1	TRBV30	CAWRFRDRPNTEAFF	TGTGCCTGGAGATTCCGGGACAGGCCAAACACTGAAGCTTTCTTT
NA	NA	TRBJ2-3	TRBV5-1	CASSLAGGGDTQYF	TGCGCCAGCAGCTTGGCTGGTGGGGGGGATACGCAGTATTTT
NA	NA	TRBJ2-1	TRBV7-3	CASSLGGSNNEQFF	TGTGCCAGCAGCTTAGGGGGGAGCAACAATGAGCAGTTCTTC
NA	NA	TRBJ2-1	TRBV20-1	CSASRAGFQRGDEQFF	TGCAGTGCTAGTAGGGCGGGGTTCCAAAGAGGGGATGAGCAGTTCTTC
NA	TRBD2	TRBJ2-2	TRBV27	CASRLLPRGGVAGELFF	TGTGCCAGCAGACTCCTACCCCGGGGGGGCGTGGCCGGGGAGCTGTTTTTT
NA	NA	TRBJ2-3	TRBV27	CASSLWSGEGPVF	TGTGCCAGCAGTTTATGGTCGGGGGAAGGGCCCGTATTT
NA	TRBD1	TRBJ1-5	TRBV11-2	CASSPGTAGGNQPQHF	TGTGCCAGCAGCCCCGGGACAGCCGGCGGCAATCAGCCCCAGCATTTT
NA	TRBD1	TRBJ1-1	TRBV7-9	CASRDSGGTEAFF	TGTGCCAGCAGAGATTCAGGGGGCACTGAAGCTTTCTTT
NA	TRBD1	TRBJ2-1	TRBV10-3	CAISEGDRGGNEQFF	TGTGCCATCAGTGAGGGGGACAGGGGAGGCAATGAGCAGTTCTTC
NA	TRBD1	TRBJ2-3	TRBV6-5	CASSSGQRDTQYF	TGTGCCAGCAGCTCGGGACAGCGAGATACGCAGTATTTT
few	NA	TRBJ1-2	TRBV12-3/TRBV12-4	CASSFGHPSGYTF	TGTGCCAGCAGTTTTGGGCATCCCAGCGGCTACACCTTC
once	NA	TRBJ1-1	TRBV28	CASSWGGGTEAFF	TGTGCCAGCAGCTGGGGAGGGGGCACTGAAGCTTTCTTT
NA	TRBD1	TRBJ2-2	TRBV19	CASRTGGEELFF	TGTGCCAGTAGAACAGGGGGCGAGGAGCTGTTTTTT